The T cell receptor beta chain under discussion was sequenced for a study of blood T cells in healthy people across ages. Findings of the study overall: Diversity of TCR beta per million T cells declined in a roughly linear way with age.

The use of a sample-barcoded 5' primer and a J-beta primer mix characterized a second PCR of roughly 7 to 12 cycles. TCRdb re-analysed the 5' RACE reads in MiXCR, keeping a single row per CDR3 protein. The sample lists 800,000 or so distinct CDR3 sequences, 46% seen once, with about a sixth in the top ten. Points on this clonotype: What it binds is not known. At one end, the junction sequence differs from germline, possibly due to a read error.

The CDR3 has 15 residues. Germline V gene data show CDR1 as SSHAT and CDR2 as FNYEAQ (reference sequence). Peripheral blood samples of roughly 9.9 milliliters were drawn from each donor. The origin of this receptor is a man of 80 years or more in good health. The V call is TRBV7-7, the J call TRBJ2-1; 7 bases align to TRBD2. The source material was blood. CDR3 loop: CASSSSSGTYDEQFF. CDR3 DNA: TGTGCTAGCAGCTCTTCCAGCGGGACCTACGATGAGCAGTTCTTC.